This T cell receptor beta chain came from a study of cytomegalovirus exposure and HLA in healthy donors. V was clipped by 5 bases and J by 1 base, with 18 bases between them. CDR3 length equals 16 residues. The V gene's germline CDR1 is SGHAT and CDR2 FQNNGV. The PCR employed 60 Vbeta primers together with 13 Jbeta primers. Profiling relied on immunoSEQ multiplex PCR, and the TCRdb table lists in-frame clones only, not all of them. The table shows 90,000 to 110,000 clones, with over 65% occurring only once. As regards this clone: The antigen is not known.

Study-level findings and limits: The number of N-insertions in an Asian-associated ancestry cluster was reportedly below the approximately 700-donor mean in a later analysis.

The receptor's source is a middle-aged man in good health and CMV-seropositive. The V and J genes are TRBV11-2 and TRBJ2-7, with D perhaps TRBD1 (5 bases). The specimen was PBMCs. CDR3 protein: CASSDFGRDRSYEQYF. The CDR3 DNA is TGTGCCAGCAGCGATTTTGGCAGGGATCGTTCCTACGAGCAGTACTTC. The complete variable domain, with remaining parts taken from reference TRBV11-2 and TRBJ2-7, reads EAGVAQSPRYKIIEKRQSVAFWCNPISGHATLYWYQQILGQGPKLLIQFQNNGVVDDSQLPKDRFSAERLKGVDSTLKIQPAKLEDSAVYLCASSDFGRDRSYEQYFGPGTRLTVT.